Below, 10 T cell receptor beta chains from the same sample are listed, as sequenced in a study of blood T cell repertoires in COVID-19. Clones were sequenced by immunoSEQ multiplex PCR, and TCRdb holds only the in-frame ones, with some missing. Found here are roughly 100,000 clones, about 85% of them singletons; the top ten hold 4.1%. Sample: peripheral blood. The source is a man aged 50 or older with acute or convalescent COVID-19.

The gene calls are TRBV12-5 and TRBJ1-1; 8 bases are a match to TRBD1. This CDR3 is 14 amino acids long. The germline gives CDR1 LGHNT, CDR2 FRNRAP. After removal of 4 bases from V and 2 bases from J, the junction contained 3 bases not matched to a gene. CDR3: CASGSDRGNTEAFF. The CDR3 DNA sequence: TGTGCTAGTGGTTCAGACAGGGGAAACACTGAAGCTTTCTTT.

The CDR3 spells CASSSAGSGRGDEQFF. DNA for the CDR3: TGTGCCAGTAGTTCCGCTGGTAGCGGGAGGGGAGACGAGCAGTTCTTC. The J gene is TRBJ2-1, the V gene TRBV19, with 11 bases matching TRBD2. The ends lost 5 bases at V and 10 bases at J; junction bases unmatched: 13. Germline values: CDR1 LNHDA, CDR2 SQIVND (reference sequence). This CDR3 spans 16 amino acids.

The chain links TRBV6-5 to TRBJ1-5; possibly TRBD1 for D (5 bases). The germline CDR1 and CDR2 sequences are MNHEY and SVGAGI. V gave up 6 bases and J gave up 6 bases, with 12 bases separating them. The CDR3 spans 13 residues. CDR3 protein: CASRHRGSQPQHF. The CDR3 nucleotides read TGTGCCAGCAGGCACCGGGGGAGTCAGCCCCAGCATTTT.

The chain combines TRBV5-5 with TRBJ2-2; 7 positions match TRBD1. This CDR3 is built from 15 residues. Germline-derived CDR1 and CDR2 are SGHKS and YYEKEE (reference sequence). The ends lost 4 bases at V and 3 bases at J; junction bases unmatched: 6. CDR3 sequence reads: CASSRPGQYTGELFF. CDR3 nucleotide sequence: TGTGCCAGCAGCCGGCCGGGACAGTACACCGGGGAGCTGTTTTTT.

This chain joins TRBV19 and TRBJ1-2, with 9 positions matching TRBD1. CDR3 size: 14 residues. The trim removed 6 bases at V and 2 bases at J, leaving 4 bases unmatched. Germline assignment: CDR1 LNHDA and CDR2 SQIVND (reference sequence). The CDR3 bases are TGTGCCAGTAGCCGGGACAGGGCAAACTATGGCTACACCTTC. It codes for CASSRDRANYGYTF.

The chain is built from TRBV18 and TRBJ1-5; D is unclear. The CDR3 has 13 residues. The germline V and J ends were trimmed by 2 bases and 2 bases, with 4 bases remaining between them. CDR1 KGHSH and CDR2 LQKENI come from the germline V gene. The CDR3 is CASSPGRNQPQHF. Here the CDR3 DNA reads TGTGCCAGCTCACCAGGGCGCAATCAGCCCCAGCATTTT.

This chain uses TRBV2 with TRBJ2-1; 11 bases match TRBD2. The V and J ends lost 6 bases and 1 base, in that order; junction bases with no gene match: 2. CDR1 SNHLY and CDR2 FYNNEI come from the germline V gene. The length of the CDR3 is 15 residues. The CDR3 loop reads CASSVAGGSYNEQFF. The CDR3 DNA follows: TGTGCCAGCAGCGTAGCGGGGGGGTCCTACAATGAGCAGTTCTTC.

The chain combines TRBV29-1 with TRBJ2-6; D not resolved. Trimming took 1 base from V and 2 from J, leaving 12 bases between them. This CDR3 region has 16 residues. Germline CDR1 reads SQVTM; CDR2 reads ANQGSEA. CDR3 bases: TGCAGCGTTGAAGTCGCAGGCCCCCCTGGGGCCAACGTCCTGACTTTC. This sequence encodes CSVEVAGPPGANVLTF.

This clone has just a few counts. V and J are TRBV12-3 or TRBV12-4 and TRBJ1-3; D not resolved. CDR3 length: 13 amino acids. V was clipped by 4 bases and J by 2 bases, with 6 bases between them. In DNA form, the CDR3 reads TGTGCCAGCAGTTGGCAGACTGGAAACACCATATATTTT. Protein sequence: CASSWQTGNTIYF.

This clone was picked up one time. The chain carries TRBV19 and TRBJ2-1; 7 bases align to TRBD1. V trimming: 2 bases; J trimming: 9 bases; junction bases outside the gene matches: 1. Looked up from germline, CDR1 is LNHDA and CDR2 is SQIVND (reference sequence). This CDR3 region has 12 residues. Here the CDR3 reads CASSIRGLEQFF. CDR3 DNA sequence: TGTGCCAGTAGTATAAGGGGGCTTGAGCAGTTCTTC.